This T cell receptor (beta chain) was captured in a study of CD8+CD57+ T cells in acquired aplastic anemia. Study information: Sorted CD4+ and CD8+ cells yielded DNA averaging approximately 3 ug. Regarding the study as a whole: Nearly 30 was the count of CD8+ CDR3 sequences that patients shared with controls.

Patients picked for sequencing had shown CD8+CD57+ cell expansion detected by flow cytometry. Severe acquired aplastic anemia was present in all patients. Blood sampling was performed on the patients, and none of them had received therapy by then. This CDR3 is built from 13 residues. Germline V gives CDR1 LNHDA, CDR2 SQIVND (reference sequence). V lost 5 bases, J lost 1 base, and 5 bases lay in between. TCR beta VDJ and CDR3 profiles were obtained from a genomic DNA template. TCRdb re-called the reads through MiXCR, storing one row per CDR3 protein. This sample yields roughly 240,000 distinct CDR3 sequences, of which about 44% are seen a single time; under 9% belongs to the top ten. This clonotype was observed a handful of times. Its antigen is not identified.

The chain uses TRBV19 and TRBJ2-2, with unresolved D. Sequenced sample: sorted CD4+, CD8+, or CD8+CD57+ T cells (not recorded which) from PBMCs. This TCR derives from a human donor with aplastic anemia. The DNA for the CDR3 is TGTGCCAGTAGTTCCCAGAACACCGGGGAGCTGTTTTTT. Translating gives CASSSQNTGELFF.